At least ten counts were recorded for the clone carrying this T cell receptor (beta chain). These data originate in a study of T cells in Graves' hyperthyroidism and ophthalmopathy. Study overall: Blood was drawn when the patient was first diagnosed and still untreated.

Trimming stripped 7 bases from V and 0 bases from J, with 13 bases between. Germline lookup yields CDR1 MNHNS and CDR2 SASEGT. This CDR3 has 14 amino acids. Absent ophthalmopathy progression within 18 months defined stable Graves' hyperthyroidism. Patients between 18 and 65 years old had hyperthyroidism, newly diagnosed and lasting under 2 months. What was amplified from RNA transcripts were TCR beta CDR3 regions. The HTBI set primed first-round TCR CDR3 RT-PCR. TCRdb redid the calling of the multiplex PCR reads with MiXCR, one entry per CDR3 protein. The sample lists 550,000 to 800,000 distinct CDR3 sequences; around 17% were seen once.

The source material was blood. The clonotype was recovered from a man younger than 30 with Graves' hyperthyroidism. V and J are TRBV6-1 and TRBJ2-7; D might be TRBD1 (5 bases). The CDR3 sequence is CASTQGSFSYEQYF. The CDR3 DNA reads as TGTGCCAGCACCCAGGGTTCGTTCTCCTACGAGCAGTACTTC.